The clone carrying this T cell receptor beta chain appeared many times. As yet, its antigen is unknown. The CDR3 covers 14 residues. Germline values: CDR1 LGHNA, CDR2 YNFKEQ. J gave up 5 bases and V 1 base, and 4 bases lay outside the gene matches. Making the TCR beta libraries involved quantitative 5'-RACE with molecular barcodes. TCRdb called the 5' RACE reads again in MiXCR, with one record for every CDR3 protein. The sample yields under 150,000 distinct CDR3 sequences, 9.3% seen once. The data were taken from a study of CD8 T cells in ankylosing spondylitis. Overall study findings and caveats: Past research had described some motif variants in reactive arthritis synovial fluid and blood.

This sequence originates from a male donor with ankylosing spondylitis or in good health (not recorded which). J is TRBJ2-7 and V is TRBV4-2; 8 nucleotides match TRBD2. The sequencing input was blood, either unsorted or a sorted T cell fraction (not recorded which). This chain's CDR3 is CASSQAGGPNEQYF. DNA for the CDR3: TGTGCCAGCAGCCAAGCGGGAGGGCCCAACGAGCAGTACTTC.